This T cell receptor beta chain was documented in a study of regulatory T cells in long-lasting Graves disease. Study as a whole: Persistence in Graves' disease denoted antithyroid drug use beyond 5 years alongside positive TSH receptor antibodies. Study conclusions and caveats: Small numbers of samples may have cut accuracy. Persistent disease favored TRBV28, TRBJ1-2 and TRBJ2-5.

According to the study, TCR beta libraries were built with iRepertoire HTBI primers and CDR3-region Arm-PCR. MiXCR, applied by TCRdb to the multiplex PCR reads, yields one record per CDR3 protein. The table shows about 430,000 distinct CDR3 sequences, with 20% to 25% occurring only once. Stated time point: persistent/refractory GD, antithyroid drugs over 5 years with positive TRAb. The authors made the TCR library using RNA they extracted from PBMCs. Patients met American Thyroid Association criteria for Graves' disease. This clonotype showed up just once. Antigen specificity is unknown. Just one base apart from a much larger clone, this may be a read error. The CDR3 loop spans 11 amino acids. Germline loops: CDR1 SNHLY, CDR2 FYNNEI.

V and J are TRBV2 and TRBJ2-4; possible D gene TRBD2, 5 bases. The sequence derives from a female donor with Graves disease. This specimen consisted of peripheral blood mononuclear cells (PBMCs), obtained when the disease was refractory, from a patient treated with antithyroid drugs. The CDR3 here is CAISWETSQSF. CDR3 bases: TGTGCCATCAGTTGGGAGACATCGCAGTCCTTC.